The 15 T cell receptor beta chains below all came from one sample that was sequenced in a study of T cell responses to AZD1222 COVID-19 vaccine. Using immunoSEQ multiplex PCR, the repertoire was profiled, and TCRdb retains in-frame clones only, with some absent. The sample comprises some 150,000 clones, 88% of which are singletons, and about 15% rests with the top ten. Sequencing used peripheral blood, obtained on day 0 of AZD1222 vaccination. The receptors here all came from an adult in good health.

This chain joins TRBV9 and TRBJ2-5; the match to TRBD2 covers 8 bases. Looked up from germline, CDR1 is SGDLS and CDR2 is YYNGEE. The CDR3 length is 14 residues. V gave up 8 bases and J gave up 2 bases; unmatched junction bases: 8. CDR3 DNA sequence: TGTGCCAGTGCGCCAGCGGGGGCTCAAGAGACCCAGTACTTC. This translates into CASAPAGAQETQYF.

V usage is TRBV7-9 and J usage is TRBJ1-1, with D hard to call. V shed 5 bases and J shed 4 bases, with 11 bases lying between them. The V gene's germline CDR1 is SEHNR and CDR2 FQNEAQ (reference sequence). CDR3 length: 13 residues. CDR3 sequence reads: CASSREPGTEAFF. CDR3 sequence (DNA): TGTGCCAGCAGCCGAGAACCGGGCACTGAAGCTTTCTTT. The full variable domain, its missing parts supplied by reference TRBV7-9 and TRBJ1-1, is DTGVSQNPRHKITKRGQNVTFRCDPISEHNRLYWYRQTLGQGPEFLTYFQNEAQLEKSRLLSDRFSAERPKGSFSTLEIQRTEQGDSAMYLCASSREPGTEAFFGQGTRLTVV.

This clone was seen only once. This chain joins TRBV18 and TRBJ1-1; possibly TRBD1 for D (6 bases). Trimming took off 2 bases at V and 4 bases at J, with 14 bases between the two ends. Germline V gives CDR1 KGHSH, CDR2 LQKENI. There are 15 residues in the CDR3. As DNA, the CDR3 is TGTGCCAGCTCACCAACTCCAGGGGATAGCACTGAAGCTTTCTTT. Its protein is CASSPTPGDSTEAFF. The full variable domain, rest sourced from reference TRBV18 and TRBJ1-1, is NAGVMQNPRHLVRRRGQEARLRCSPMKGHSHVYWYRQLPEEGLKFMVYLQKENIIDESGMPKERFSAEFPKEGPSILRIQQVVRGDSAAYFCASSPTPGDSTEAFFGQGTRLTVV.

A single count supports this clone. The V gene is TRBV6-5, the J gene TRBJ2-7; no firm D call. CDR3 size: 14 residues. Germline V gives CDR1 MNHEY, CDR2 SVGAGI. V was clipped by 6 bases and J by 2 bases, with 14 bases between them. The CDR3 DNA sequence: TGTGCCAGCAGCCAGGACCGAGCTACCTACGAGCAGTACTTC. Protein product: CASSQDRATYEQYF.

The V and J genes are TRBV11-3 and TRBJ2-6; the D gene is possibly TRBD2 (7 bases). V was pared by 3 bases and J by 0 bases, with 12 bases between. The CDR3 is made up of 17 amino acids. Germline V gives CDR1 SGHNT, CDR2 YENEEA. This CDR3 is CASSLTGGHSGANVLTF. The CDR3 DNA reads as TGTGCCAGCAGCTTGACGGGGGGCCACTCTGGGGCCAACGTCCTGACTTTC.

V and J are TRBV18 and TRBJ2-2; no clear D. The CDR3 has 13 residues. Per the germline V gene, CDR1 is KGHSH and CDR2 is LQKENI. V lost 0 bases to trimming and J lost 5 bases, with 4 bases between them. The CDR3 here is CASSPPATGELFF. The CDR3 DNA is TGTGCCAGCTCACCACCGGCAACCGGGGAGCTGTTTTTT.

The chain couples TRBV11-3 to TRBJ2-2; D perhaps matches TRBD2 (5 bases). With 6 bases removed from V and 2 bases from J, the gap between germline ends came to 10 bases. The length of the CDR3 is 14 residues. The germline V gene encodes CDR1 SGHNT and CDR2 YENEEA. This chain's CDR3 is CASRISSNTGELFF. The CDR3 nucleotides read TGTGCCAGCAGGATTTCTAGCAACACCGGGGAGCTGTTTTTT.

The rearrangement joins TRBV19 to TRBJ1-3, with a tentative D call TRBD1 (6 bases). The germline V and J ends were trimmed by 3 bases and 2 bases, with 11 bases remaining between them. This CDR3 has 15 amino acids. The V gene's germline CDR1 is LNHDA and CDR2 SQIVND (reference sequence). The DNA for the CDR3 is TGTGCCAGTAGTATTAGGGGGAGCGCTGGAAACACCATATATTTT. This translates into CASSIRGSAGNTIYF.

The CDR3 here is CASSTGRQPNQPQHF. The DNA for the CDR3 is TGTGCCAGCAGTACCGGCCGACAGCCCAATCAGCCCCAGCATTTT. The chain recombines TRBV2 with TRBJ1-5; D possibly corresponds to TRBD1 (5 bases). This CDR3 has 15 amino acids. V was cut by 5 bases and J by 3 bases, with 14 bases left in between. Germline CDR1 is SNHLY and CDR2 is FYNNEI. Together with reference TRBV2 and TRBJ1-5, the CDR3 gives the full variable domain: EPEVTQTPSHQVTQMGQEVILRCVPISNHLYFYWYRQILGQKVEFLVSFYNNEISEKSEIFDDQFSVERPDGSNFTLKIRSTKLEDSAMYFCASSTGRQPNQPQHFGDGTRLSIL.

This clone was counted once. The chain joins TRBV3-1 (or the pseudogene TRBV3-2) to TRBJ1-1; TRBD1 might be the D (6 bases). From germline, CDR1 is LGHDT and CDR2 YNNKEL (reference sequence). Deletions cut 4 bases from V and 1 base from J, with 10 bases between. The CDR3 is made up of 14 amino acids. The CDR3 spells CASSPLGGNTEAFF. DNA of the CDR3: TGTGCCAGCAGCCCCCTAGGGGGGAACACTGAAGCTTTCTTT.

The genes are TRBV5-1 and TRBJ2-2, with D unclear. The germline CDR1 and CDR2 sequences are SGHRS and YFSETQ. The V gene lost 0 bases and the J gene lost 3 bases, with 15 bases spanning the gap. This CDR3 has 17 amino acids. In nucleotides, the CDR3 is TGCGCCAGCAGCTTGGACGCATCACGACCTTACACCGGGGAGCTGTTTTTT. Translating it yields CASSLDASRPYTGELFF.

The chain combines TRBV30 with TRBJ1-6; 9 bases line up with TRBD1. CDR1 and CDR2 (germline): GTSNPN, SVGIG (reference sequence). This CDR3 is built from 14 residues. V trimming: 4 bases; J trimming: 8 bases; junction bases outside the gene matches: 6. The CDR3 DNA sequence: TGTGCCTGGAAGAAGGACAGGGGATATTCACCCCTCCACTTT. Residues: CAWKKDRGYSPLHF. The full variable domain, its missing parts supplied by reference TRBV30 and TRBJ1-6, is SQTIHQWPATLVQPVGSPLSLECTVEGTSNPNLYWYRQAAGRGLQLLFYSVGIGQISSEVPQNLSASRPQDRQFILSSKKLLLSDSGFYLCAWKKDRGYSPLHFGNGTRLTVT.

V usage is TRBV24-1 and J usage is TRBJ1-5; D not certain. Between the trimmed V and J ends, which lost 8 bases and 4 bases, there was a span of 5 bases. This CDR3 is built from 11 residues. Germline values: CDR1 KGHDR, CDR2 SFDVKD. CDR3 bases: TGTGCCACCATTACTAATCAGCCCCAGCATTTT. It specifies CATITNQPQHF.

The chain links TRBV27 to TRBJ2-7; 8 bases are shared with TRBD2. Germline V lookup: CDR1 MNHEY, CDR2 SMNVEV (reference sequence). The CDR3 is 15 amino acids. Trimming removed 6 bases from V and 7 bases from J; junction bases left unmatched: 14. The CDR3 bases are TGTGCCAGCAGAAAAGTTACTAGCGGAGCCTCGGAGCAGTACTTC. This encodes CASRKVTSGASEQYF.

The CDR3 DNA sequence: TGTGCCAGCTCACCACCAGCGGACAGGCAAGAAGCTTTCTTT. Amino acids: CASSPPADRQEAFF. The chain carries TRBV18 and TRBJ1-1, with 7 bases lining up with TRBD1. The CDR3 contains 14 residues. V dropped 0 bases and J dropped 8; count of bases not matched to a gene: 6. Germline-derived CDR1 and CDR2 are KGHSH and LQKENI.